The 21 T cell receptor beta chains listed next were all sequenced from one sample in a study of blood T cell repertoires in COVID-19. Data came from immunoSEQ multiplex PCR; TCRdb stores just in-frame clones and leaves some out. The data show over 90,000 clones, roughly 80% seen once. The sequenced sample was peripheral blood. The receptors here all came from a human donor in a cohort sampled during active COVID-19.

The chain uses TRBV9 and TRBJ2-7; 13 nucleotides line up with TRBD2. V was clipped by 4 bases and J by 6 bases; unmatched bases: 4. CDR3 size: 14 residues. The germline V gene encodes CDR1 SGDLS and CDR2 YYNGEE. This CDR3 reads CASSTSGGAGEQYF. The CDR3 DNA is TGTGCCAGCAGCACTAGCGGGGGGGCTGGCGAGCAGTACTTC.

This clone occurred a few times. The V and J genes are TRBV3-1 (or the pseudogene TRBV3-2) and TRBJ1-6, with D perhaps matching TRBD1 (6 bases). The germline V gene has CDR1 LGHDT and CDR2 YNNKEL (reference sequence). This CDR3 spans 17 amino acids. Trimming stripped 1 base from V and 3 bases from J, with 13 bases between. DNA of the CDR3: TGTGCCAGCAGCCAAGGTGGGCCGGGACACTATAATTCACCCCTCCACTTT. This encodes CASSQGGPGHYNSPLHF.

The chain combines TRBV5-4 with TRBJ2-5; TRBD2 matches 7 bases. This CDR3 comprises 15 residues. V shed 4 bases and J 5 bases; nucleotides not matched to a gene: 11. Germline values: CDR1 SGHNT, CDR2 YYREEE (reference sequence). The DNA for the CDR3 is TGTGCCAGCAGCCTTGGACTAGTATTTCGGGAGACCCAGTACTTC. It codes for CASSLGLVFRETQYF.

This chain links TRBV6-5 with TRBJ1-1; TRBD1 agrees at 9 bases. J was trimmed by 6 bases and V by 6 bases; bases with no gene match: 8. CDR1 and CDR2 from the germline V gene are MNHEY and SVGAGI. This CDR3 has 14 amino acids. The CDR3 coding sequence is TGTGCCAGCAGACCAACAGGGGGCCGGTCTGAAGCTTTCTTT. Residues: CASRPTGGRSEAFF.

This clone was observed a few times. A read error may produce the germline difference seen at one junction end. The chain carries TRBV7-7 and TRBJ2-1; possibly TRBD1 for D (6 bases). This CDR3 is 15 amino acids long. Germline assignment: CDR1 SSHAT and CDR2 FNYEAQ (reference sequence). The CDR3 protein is CASSRGQRFHNEQFF. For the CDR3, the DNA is TGTGCTAGCAGCCGAGGACAGAGGTTTCACAATGAGCAGTTCTTC. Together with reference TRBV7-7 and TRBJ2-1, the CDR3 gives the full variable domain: GAGVSQSPRYKVTKRGQDVTLRCDPISSHATLYWYQQALGQGPEFLTYFNYEAQPDKSGLPSDRFSAERPEGSISTLTIQRTEQRDSAMYRCASSRGQRFHNEQFFGPGTRLTVL.

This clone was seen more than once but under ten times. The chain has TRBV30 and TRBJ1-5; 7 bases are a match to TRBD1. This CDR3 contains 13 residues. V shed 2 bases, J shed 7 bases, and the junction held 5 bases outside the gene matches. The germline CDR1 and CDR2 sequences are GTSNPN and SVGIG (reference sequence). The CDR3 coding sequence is TGTGCCTGGAGTAGGGGGCTCGAACAGCCCCAGCATTTT. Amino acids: CAWSRGLEQPQHF.

CDR3 residues: CASSPARGDGYTF. The CDR3 region has the DNA TGTGCCAGCTCACCGGCCAGGGGTGACGGCTACACCTTC. V is TRBV18 and J is TRBJ1-2, with D perhaps matching TRBD1 (6 bases). CDR1 and CDR2 from the germline V gene are KGHSH and LQKENI. The CDR3 contains 13 residues. The V and J ends lost 3 bases and 8 bases respectively, with 13 bases between them. The whole variable domain, remainder taken from reference TRBV18 and TRBJ1-2, is NAGVMQNPRHLVRRRGQEARLRCSPMKGHSHVYWYRQLPEEGLKFMVYLQKENIIDESGMPKERFSAEFPKEGPSILRIQQVVRGDSAAYFCASSPARGDGYTFGSGTRLTVV.

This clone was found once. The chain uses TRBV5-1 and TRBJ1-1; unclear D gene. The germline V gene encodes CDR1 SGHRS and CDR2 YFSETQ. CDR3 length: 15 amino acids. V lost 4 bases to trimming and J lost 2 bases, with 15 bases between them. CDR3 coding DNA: TGCGCCAGCAGCCAAAGTGCGGCAGCTAACACTGAAGCTTTCTTT. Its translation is CASSQSAAANTEAFF.

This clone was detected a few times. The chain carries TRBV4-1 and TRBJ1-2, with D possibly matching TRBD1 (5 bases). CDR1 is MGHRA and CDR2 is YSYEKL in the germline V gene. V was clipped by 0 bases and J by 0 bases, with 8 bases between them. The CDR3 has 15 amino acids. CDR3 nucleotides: TGCGCCAGCAGCCAAGATGACAGAGCTAACTATGGCTACACCTTC. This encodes CASSQDDRANYGYTF.

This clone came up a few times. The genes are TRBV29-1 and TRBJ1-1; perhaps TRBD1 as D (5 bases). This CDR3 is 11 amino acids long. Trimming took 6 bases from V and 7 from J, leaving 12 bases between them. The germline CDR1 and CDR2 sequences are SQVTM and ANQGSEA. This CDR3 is CSVGITGEAFF. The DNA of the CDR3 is TGCAGCGTCGGAATCACAGGTGAAGCTTTCTTT.

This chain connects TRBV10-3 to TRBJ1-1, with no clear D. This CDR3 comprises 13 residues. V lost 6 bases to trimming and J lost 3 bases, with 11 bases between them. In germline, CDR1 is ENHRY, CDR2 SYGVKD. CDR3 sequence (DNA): TGTGCCATCAGCCAGAACGGGGACACTGAAGCTTTCTTT. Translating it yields CAISQNGDTEAFF.

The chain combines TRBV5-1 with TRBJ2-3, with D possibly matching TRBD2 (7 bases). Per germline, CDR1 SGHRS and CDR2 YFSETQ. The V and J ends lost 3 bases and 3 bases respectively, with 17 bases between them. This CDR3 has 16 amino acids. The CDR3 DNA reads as TGCGCCAGCAGCTCCGTGTGGGGGGGCGGTACAGATACGCAGTATTTT. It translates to CASSSVWGGGTDTQYF.

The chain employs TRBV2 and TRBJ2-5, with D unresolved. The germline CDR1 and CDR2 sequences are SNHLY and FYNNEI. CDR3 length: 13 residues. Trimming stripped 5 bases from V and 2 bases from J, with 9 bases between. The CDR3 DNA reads TGTGCCAGCAGTCCTGTAGTTCAAGAGACCCAGTACTTC. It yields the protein CASSPVVQETQYF.

CDR3 sequence reads: CASSLGLSFGNTIYF. The CDR3 nucleotides read TGTGCCAGCAGCTTAGGTCTGTCTTTTGGAAACACCATATATTTT. The genes are TRBV7-9 and TRBJ1-3; D not certain. Trimming took 1 base from V and 3 from J, leaving 10 bases between them. This CDR3 region has 15 residues. The germline CDR1 and CDR2 sequences are SEHNR and FQNEAQ (reference sequence).

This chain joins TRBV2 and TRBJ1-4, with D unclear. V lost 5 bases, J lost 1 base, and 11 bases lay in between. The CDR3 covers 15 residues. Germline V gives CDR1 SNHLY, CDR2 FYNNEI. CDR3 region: CASSSLGGTNEKLFF. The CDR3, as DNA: TGTGCCAGCAGTTCACTGGGAGGAACTAATGAAAAACTGTTTTTT.

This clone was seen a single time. The CDR3 bases are TGTGCCACCAGCAGAGGGAGGACAGGGAATCGCCCAGGGGATGAAAAACTGTTTTTT. Protein: CATSRGRTGNRPGDEKLFF. The genes are TRBV15 and TRBJ1-4, with TRBD1 matching 8 bases. The CDR3 length is 19 residues. CDR1 is LNHNV and CDR2 is YYDKDF in the germline V gene (reference sequence). V gave up 1 base and J gave up 6 bases; unmatched junction bases: 16.

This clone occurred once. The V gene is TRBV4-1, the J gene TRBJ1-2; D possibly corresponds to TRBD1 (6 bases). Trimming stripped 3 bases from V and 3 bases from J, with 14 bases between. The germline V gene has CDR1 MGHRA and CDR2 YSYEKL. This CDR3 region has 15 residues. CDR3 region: CASSQSPGEYYGYTF. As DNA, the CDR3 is TGCGCCAGCAGCCAGAGCCCAGGGGAGTACTATGGCTACACCTTC.

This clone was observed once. The CDR3 bases are TGCGCCAGCAGCTTGGGACCAGGGGCGAACACTGAAGCTTTCTTT. Translation: CASSLGPGANTEAFF. The V call is TRBV5-1, the J call TRBJ1-1; possible D gene TRBD1, 6 bases. Trimming pared 0 bases from V and 1 base from J, leaving 10 bases between. The CDR3 has 15 residues. Germline V lookup: CDR1 SGHRS, CDR2 YFSETQ.

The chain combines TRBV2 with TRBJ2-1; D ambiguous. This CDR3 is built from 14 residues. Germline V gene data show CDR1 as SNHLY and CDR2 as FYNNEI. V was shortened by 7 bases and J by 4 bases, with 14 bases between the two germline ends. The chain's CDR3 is CASNDGLRYNEQFF. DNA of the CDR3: TGTGCCAGCAACGACGGTCTGAGGTACAATGAGCAGTTCTTC.

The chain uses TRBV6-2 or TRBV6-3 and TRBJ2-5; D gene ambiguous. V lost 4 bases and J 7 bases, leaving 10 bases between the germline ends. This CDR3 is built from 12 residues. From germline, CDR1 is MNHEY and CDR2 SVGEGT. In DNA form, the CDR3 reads TGTGCCAGCAGTTTCCCCGCCGGGACCCAGTACTTC. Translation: CASSFPAGTQYF.

In DNA form, the CDR3 reads TGTGCCAGCAGTCCGACTAGAAACACAGATACGCAGTATTTT. It specifies CASSPTRNTDTQYF. V and J are TRBV2 and TRBJ2-3, with D maybe TRBD2 (6 bases). V was shortened by 5 bases and J by 2 bases, with 11 bases between the two germline ends. Germline V gene lookup returns CDR1 SNHLY and CDR2 FYNNEI. The CDR3 spans 14 residues.